These 17 T cell receptor beta chains share one sample of origin, sequenced in a study of blood T cell repertoires in COVID-19 (dated by TCRdb to 2020 to 2021). The library was obtained by the immunoSEQ multiplex PCR assay. TCRdb re-hosts the immuneACCESS table, in-frame sequences only. Its copies lack some clones; in the studies checked, an unresolved V gene accounts for under half of them, and the cause for the rest is not known. The sample yields roughly 51,000 clones; about 86% were counted once. The ten biggest clones cover 2.5% to 3% of the sample. Sequenced: peripheral blood. These receptors were collected from a woman older than 75 with acute or convalescent COVID-19.

CDR3 region: CAWSHALPGTGTNTEAFF. Here the CDR3 DNA reads TGTGCCTGGAGTCACGCCCTCCCCGGGACAGGGACCAACACTGAAGCTTTCTTT. The V call is TRBV30, the J call TRBJ1-1; 9 bases are shared with TRBD1. This CDR3 region has 18 residues. With 2 bases clipped from V and 2 bases from J, the junction kept 15 bases outside the gene matches. Per the germline V gene, CDR1 is GTSNPN and CDR2 is SVGIG (reference sequence).

This clone occurred once. The chain carries TRBV19 and TRBJ2-3; maybe TRBD2 (7 bases). Germline V gene data show CDR1 as LNHDA and CDR2 as SQIVND (reference sequence). The length of the CDR3 is 15 residues. V was pared by 7 bases and J by 0 bases, with 14 bases between. The CDR3 here is CASTIGGASTDTQYF. In DNA, the CDR3 is TGTGCCAGTACCATAGGGGGGGCTAGCACAGATACGCAGTATTTT.

This clone was recorded once. The V gene is TRBV30, the J gene TRBJ1-5; 9 positions match TRBD1. V dropped 5 bases and J dropped 3; count of bases not matched to a gene: 2. The CDR3 runs 13 residues. The V gene's germline CDR1 is GTSNPN and CDR2 SVGIG (reference sequence). The CDR3 coding sequence is TGTGCCTGGGGGACAGGGAACAATCAGCCCCAGCATTTT. It is translated as CAWGTGNNQPQHF.

The sample holds a few counts of this clone. Here the CDR3 reads CASSELGDTEAFF. DNA for the CDR3: TGTGCCAGCAGTGAGTTAGGGGACACTGAAGCTTTCTTT. The chain joins TRBV6-1 to TRBJ1-1; the D gene is possibly TRBD1 (5 bases). Deletions cut 3 bases from V and 3 bases from J, with 8 bases between. CDR1 and CDR2 from the germline V gene are MNHNS and SASEGT. The CDR3 contains 13 residues.

This rearrangement joins TRBV18 to TRBJ2-1; TRBD2 matches 7 bases. This CDR3 spans 19 amino acids. Trimming at V came to 3 bases and at J to 7 bases, leaving 21 bases not matched to a gene. Germline V lookup: CDR1 KGHSH, CDR2 LQKENI. In nucleotides, the CDR3 is TGTGCCAGCTCACCCCCTGTTGAGATTGCGGGGCCCGGGGGGAATGAGCAGTTCTTC. Its translation is CASSPPVEIAGPGGNEQFF.

The chain carries TRBV5-1 and TRBJ2-7; TRBD2 is a possible D gene (5 bases). The germline V gene has CDR1 SGHRS and CDR2 YFSETQ. V was pared by 0 bases and J by 0 bases, with 16 bases between. CDR3 length: 17 residues. The CDR3 nucleotides are TGCGCCAGCAGCTTGGAGGAGCGGTTCAATAGCTCCTACGAGCAGTACTTC. Amino acid sequence: CASSLEERFNSSYEQYF. The complete variable domain, with remaining parts taken from reference TRBV5-1 and TRBJ2-7, reads KAGVTQTPRYLIKTRGQQVTLSCSPISGHRSVSWYQQTPGQGLQFLFEYFSETQRNKGNFPGRFSGRQFSNSRSEMNVSTLELGDSALYLCASSLEERFNSSYEQYFGPGTRLTVT.

The chain has TRBV7-2 and TRBJ1-6; 8 bases align to TRBD1. With V trimmed by 1 base and J by 6 bases, 5 bases remained unmatched. Per the germline V gene, CDR1 is SGHTA and CDR2 is FQGNSA. The CDR3 extends over 16 amino acids. CDR3 protein: CASSLVPGGVNSPLHF. CDR3 nucleotides: TGTGCCAGCAGCTTAGTCCCAGGGGGCGTTAATTCACCCCTCCACTTT.

The chain carries TRBV6-5 and TRBJ2-5, with D possibly matching TRBD2 (6 bases). CDR1 is MNHEY and CDR2 is SVGAGI in the germline V gene. The CDR3 length is 15 residues. V lost 0 bases, J lost 2 bases, and 10 bases lay in between. This CDR3 is CASSYSQLAQETQYF. CDR3 nucleotide sequence: TGTGCCAGCAGTTACTCCCAACTAGCTCAAGAGACCCAGTACTTC.

V gene TRBV24-1 combines with J gene TRBJ2-7, with D possibly being TRBD1 (5 bases). V lost 6 bases and J 4 bases, leaving 6 bases between the germline ends. Germline V gene sequence: CDR1 KGHDR, CDR2 SFDVKD. The CDR3 sequence is 11 residues long. The CDR3 nucleotides are TGTGCCACCAGTAGACAGTACGAGCAGTACTTC. It translates to CATSRQYEQYF.

The V call is TRBV29-1, the J call TRBJ2-5, with a tentative D call TRBD1 (6 bases). CDR3 length equals 13 residues. V was trimmed by 7 bases and J by 4 bases, leaving 16 bases between them. CDR1 SQVTM and CDR2 ANQGSEA come from the germline V gene. In DNA, the CDR3 is TGCAGCGCTCGGGCACAGGGCAGAGAGACCCAGTACTTC. It specifies CSARAQGRETQYF.

Notes on this clone: Other DNA sequences of this sample code for an identical CDR3. This rearrangement joins TRBV5-1 to TRBJ1-6; 7 bases are shared with TRBD1. The length of the CDR3 is 14 residues. Germline V gene data show CDR1 as SGHRS and CDR2 as YFSETQ. The V and J ends lost 3 bases and 5 bases, in that order; junction bases with no gene match: 2. The CDR3 reads CASSSGTDNSPLHF. CDR3 DNA: TGCGCCAGCAGCTCTGGGACAGATAATTCACCCCTCCACTTT.

The chain carries TRBV5-1 and TRBJ1-1; tentatively, D is TRBD1 (5 bases). V dropped 0 bases and J dropped 0 bases, with 12 bases sitting between them. The CDR3 covers 16 residues. Germline V gives CDR1 SGHRS, CDR2 YFSETQ. The CDR3 DNA is TGCGCCAGCAGCTTGGGACCCCAGGGCATGAACACTGAAGCTTTCTTT. It specifies CASSLGPQGMNTEAFF.

V and J are TRBV6-5 and TRBJ1-6, with 7 nucleotides matching TRBD1. CDR3 length: 13 amino acids. CDR1 is MNHEY and CDR2 is SVGAGI in the germline V gene. V was clipped by 7 bases and J by 10 bases; unmatched bases: 7. The CDR3 nucleotides are TGTGCCAGCAAAATGACAGGGCCCTCACCCCTCCACTTT. This translates into CASKMTGPSPLHF.

The CDR3 DNA sequence: TGTGCCAGCAGCGGACAGGGGTGGGACACTGAAGCTTTCTTT. Encoded protein: CASSGQGWDTEAFF. The chain uses TRBV7-9 and TRBJ1-1; 9 bases align to TRBD1. V was pared by 5 bases and J by 3 bases, with 4 bases of the junction left unmatched. Germline V gene lookup returns CDR1 SEHNR and CDR2 FQNEAQ (reference sequence). The CDR3 length is 14 residues.

The chain uses TRBV3-1 (or the pseudogene TRBV3-2) and TRBJ1-3; TRBD1 matches 8 bases. This CDR3 comprises 16 residues. J lost 5 bases, V lost 0 bases, and 6 bases had no gene match. CDR1 is LGHDT, CDR2 YNNKEL, per germline (reference sequence). The CDR3: CASSQELTGARNTIYF. In DNA form, the CDR3 reads TGTGCCAGCAGCCAAGAACTGACAGGGGCGAGAAACACCATATATTTT.

The V gene is TRBV4-2, the J gene TRBJ2-3, with unresolved D. CDR3 length: 17 amino acids. Looked up from germline, CDR1 is LGHNA and CDR2 is YNFKEQ. The V end lost 1 base, the J end lost 0 bases, and 14 bases lay between the germline ends. The chain's CDR3 is CASSQVATRSSTDTQYF. The CDR3 DNA reads as TGTGCCAGCAGCCAAGTCGCCACCAGGTCAAGCACAGATACGCAGTATTTT.

The chain couples TRBV14 to TRBJ2-1, with D uncertain. The V end was cut by 1 base, the J end by 8 bases, with 21 bases between. CDR3 length: 17 amino acids. Germline assignment: CDR1 SGHDN and CDR2 FVKESK. The CDR3 DNA follows: TGTGCCAGCAGCCAAGGGGTCAGGCAGGCTCCAGGCGATGAGCAGTTCTTC. Its translation: CASSQGVRQAPGDEQFF.